Reported below is one TCR beta chain. The table came from immunoSEQ multiplex PCR; TCRdb's copy has only in-frame clones and leaves some out. The repertoire has more than 400,000 clones, 90% of them found once; the top ten carry 0.55% to 0.75%. These data originate in a study of blood T cell repertoires in COVID-19. Germline V gene lookup returns CDR1 LGHDT and CDR2 YNNKEL (reference sequence). The V gene lost 4 bases and the J gene lost 6 bases, with 15 bases spanning the gap. The CDR3 is made up of 15 amino acids. The cohort comprised adults aged roughly 18 to 95 years residing in approximately 22 US areas.

The sequence was collected from a man between 18 and 35 years old who had recovered from COVID-19. This chain connects TRBV3-1 (or the pseudogene TRBV3-2) to TRBJ2-2; TRBD2 might be the D (5 bases). The sequenced sample consisted of PBMCs or T cells enriched from blood (not recorded which). The CDR3: CASSPATKRAGELFF. CDR3 DNA sequence: TGTGCCAGCAGCCCCGCGACTAAAAGGGCCGGGGAGCTGTTTTTT.